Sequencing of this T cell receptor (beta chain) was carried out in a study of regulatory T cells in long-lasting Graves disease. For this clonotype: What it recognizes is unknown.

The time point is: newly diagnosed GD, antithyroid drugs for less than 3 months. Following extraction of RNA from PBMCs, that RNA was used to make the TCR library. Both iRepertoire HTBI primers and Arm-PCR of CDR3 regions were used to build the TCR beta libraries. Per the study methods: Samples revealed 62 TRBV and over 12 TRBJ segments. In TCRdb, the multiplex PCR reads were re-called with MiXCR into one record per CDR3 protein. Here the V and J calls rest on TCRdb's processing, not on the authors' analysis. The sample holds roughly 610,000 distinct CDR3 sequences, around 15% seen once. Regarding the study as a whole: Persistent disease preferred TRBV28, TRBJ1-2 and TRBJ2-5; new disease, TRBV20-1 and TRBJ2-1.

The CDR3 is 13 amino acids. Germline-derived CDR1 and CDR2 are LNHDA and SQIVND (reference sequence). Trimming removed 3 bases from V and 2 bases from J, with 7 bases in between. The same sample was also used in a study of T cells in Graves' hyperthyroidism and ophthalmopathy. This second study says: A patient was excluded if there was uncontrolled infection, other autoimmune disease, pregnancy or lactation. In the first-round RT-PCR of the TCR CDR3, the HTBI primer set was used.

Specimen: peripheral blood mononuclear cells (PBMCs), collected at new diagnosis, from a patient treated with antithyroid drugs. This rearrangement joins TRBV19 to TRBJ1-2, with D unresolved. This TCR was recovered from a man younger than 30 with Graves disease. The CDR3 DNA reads TGTGCCAGTAGTATTTCGGACAACTATGGCTACACCTTC. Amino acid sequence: CASSISDNYGYTF. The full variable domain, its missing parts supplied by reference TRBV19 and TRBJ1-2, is DGGITQSPKYLFRKEGQNVTLSCEQNLNHDAMYWYRQDPGQGLRLIYYSQIVNDFQKGDIAEGYSVSREKKESFPLTVTSAQKNPTAFYLCASSISDNYGYTFGSGTRLTVV.